This note documents a single T cell receptor beta chain sequence. Its antigen is as yet unknown. Some clones are missing from TCRdb's copy, which holds only in-frame ones; the method was immunoSEQ multiplex PCR. The sample records approximately 74,000 clones, roughly 80% being singletons. The CDR3 runs 16 residues. Germline CDR1 KGHSH, CDR2 LQKENI. V lost 4 bases and J 0 bases, leaving 13 bases between the germline ends. These data are taken from a study of vaccination effects on CD4 cells after COVID-19. The study's findings and limits: Few convalescent patients were studied, and early post-infection samples were lacking.

Before sequencing, viral peptide pools were used by the ViraFEST assay to expand antigen-specific CD4+ T cells. Isolating CD4+ T cells followed more than 9 days of culture. Participants got two doses of BNT162b2 or mRNA-1273 vaccine. Wells containing 1.5 million to 2 million PBMC each were cultured with roughly 10 IU/ml IL-2 and 8 to 10 ug/ml peptides. The sample here was CD4+ T cells from PBMCs cultured with HCoV-OC43 spike peptides, taken after COVID-19 vaccination. The subset was: HCoV-OC43 spike overlapping peptide pool stimulation. The TCR was taken from a human donor who received a COVID-19 vaccine. The chain couples TRBV18 to TRBJ1-5; TRBD1 might be the D (5 bases). The CDR3 reads CASSLSRGYSNQPQHF. The CDR3 DNA reads TGTGCCAGCTCACTCTCAAGGGGTTATAGCAATCAGCCCCAGCATTTT.